The rows below give T cell receptor beta chains drawn from one sample of a study of blood T cell repertoires in COVID-19. Profiling relied on immunoSEQ multiplex PCR, and the TCRdb table lists in-frame clones only, not all of them. The table has 200,000 to 250,000 clones, 80% to 85% seen once. The sample consisted of peripheral blood. Receptor source: a woman aged 65 to 85 with COVID-19, enrolled during active disease. CDR3s include the opening cysteine and the closing phenylalanine or tryptophan. The D gene is left open where the match is weak. Clone size is not always given. Where it is, it says once, few, many or a class for expanded clones.

abundance,v_gene,j_gene,d_gene,CDR3nt,CDR3aa
.,TRBV20-1,TRBJ2-3,TRBD2,TGCAGTGCTAGTTCTAGCGGGAGGGATACGCAGTATTTT,CSASSSGRDTQYF
.,TRBV18,TRBJ1-5,.,TGTGCCAGCTCTCCAACGGGGGGTCCTAGCAATCAGCCCCAGCATTTT,CASSPTGGPSNQPQHF
.,TRBV6-1,TRBJ1-1,TRBD1,TGTGCCAGCAGTGACCCGGGACAGTTCATGAACACTGAAGCTTTCTTT,CASSDPGQFMNTEAFF
.,TRBV5-6,TRBJ1-4,.,TGTGCCAGCAGCCCGGGGGTTGGTAATGAAAAACTGTTTTTT,CASSPGVGNEKLFF
.,TRBV7-2,TRBJ1-5,TRBD1,TGTGCCAGCAGCACACGACAGGGTTTAGCCCAGCATTTT,CASSTRQGLAQHF
.,TRBV30,TRBJ2-2,.,TGTGCCTGGAGTAGGGAGGAAACCGGGGAGCTGTTTTTT,CAWSREETGELFF
.,TRBV28,TRBJ1-4,.,TGTGCCAGCAGTTTTTTGGGGGCCGGGGTACTTAGGGATAATGAAAAACTGTTTTTT,CASSFLGAGVLRDNEKLFF
.,TRBV28,TRBJ2-1,TRBD2,TGTGCCAGCAGTTTATTGGGACTAGCGCTCAATGAGCAGTTCTTC,CASSLLGLALNEQFF
.,TRBV4-2,TRBJ2-7,.,TGTGCCAGCAGCCAAGCCCTTGGGGGGGCGAGCTCCTACGAGCAGTACTTC,CASSQALGGASSYEQYF
.,TRBV6-5,TRBJ2-7,.,TGTGCCAGCAGTCCGCGGGACAGTCTCGCCTACGAGCAGTACTTC,CASSPRDSLAYEQYF
.,TRBV7-2,TRBJ2-7,.,TGTGCCAGCAGCTCCTTCGTGGGCAACCTCTACGAGCAGTACTTC,CASSSFVGNLYEQYF
once,TRBV19,TRBJ2-7,TRBD1,TGTGCCAGTAGTATCGGGACCTCGACAGGGGGGAAAAGTGAGCAGTACTTC,CASSIGTSTGGKSEQYF
.,TRBV6-6,TRBJ2-3,TRBD2,TGTGCCAGCAGTTCCGGGGGGGCCCTAGATACGCAGTATTTT,CASSSGGALDTQYF
.,TRBV29-1,TRBJ2-2,TRBD2,TGCAGCGTTAGCCGGGGAGGGGTTAACACCGGGGAGCTGTTTTTT,CSVSRGGVNTGELFF
.,TRBV7-2,TRBJ2-4,TRBD1,TGTGCCAGCAGCCCCCGGGGACAGGGAAACATTCAGTACTTC,CASSPRGQGNIQYF
.,TRBV15,TRBJ2-1,TRBD1,TGTGCCACCAGCAAGGACAGGGGGTCCTACAATGAGCAGTTCTTC,CATSKDRGSYNEQFF
.,TRBV25-1,TRBJ1-2,TRBD1,TGTGCCAGCAGTGAATATGGGCAGGGGGCTGTCGGCTACACCTTC,CASSEYGQGAVGYTF
.,TRBV5-1,TRBJ2-6,.,TGCGCCAGCAGTATCTACTCTGGGGCCAACGTCCTGACTTTC,CASSIYSGANVLTF
.,TRBV7-2,TRBJ1-1,.,TGTGCCAGCAGCTTAGAAGTTGCGGGGCCCGAAGCTTTCTTT,CASSLEVAGPEAFF
.,TRBV7-9,TRBJ2-2,.,TGTGCCAGCAGCTTACCTTCCCGACAAGCCACCGGGGAGCTGTTTTTT,CASSLPSRQATGELFF
once,TRBV7-8,TRBJ1-2,TRBD1,TGTGCCAGCAGCCCCTTGGGACAGAAGACCTTC,CASSPLGQKTF
few,TRBV11-2,TRBJ1-2,.,TGTGCCAGCAGCTTAGCCGACGGGGGGAACTATGGCTACACCTTC,CASSLADGGNYGYTF
many,TRBV24-1,TRBJ2-7,.,TGTGCCAAAGTGCCGTGGGCGGGGAGTTGTGGCTTC,CAKVPWAGSCGF
.,TRBV29-1,TRBJ2-7,.,TGCAGCGCCGGGACACCCCCCGGCGAGCAGTACTTC,CSAGTPPGEQYF
.,TRBV7-6,TRBJ1-4,.,TGTGCCAGCAGCTTAGGGGGCGGAACTAATGAAAAACTGTTTTTT,CASSLGGGTNEKLFF
few,TRBV28,TRBJ2-7,.,TGTGCCAGCAGTTTAGACGGGAGCCTCAACGAGCAGTACTTC,CASSLDGSLNEQYF
.,TRBV21-1,TRBJ2-2,.,TGTGCCAGCAGCAATCCCAGGGGATACGGGGAGCTGTTTTTT,CASSNPRGYGELFF
.,TRBV7-9,TRBJ1-1,TRBD1,TGTGCCAGCAGCACCCCTCCGGGGACAGGGCAGGACACTGAAGCTTTCTTT,CASSTPPGTGQDTEAFF
.,TRBV7-6,TRBJ2-1,TRBD2,TGTGCCAGCAGCTTTGGGACTAGCGGGAGTAGAGGTAGTAATGAGCAGTTCTTC,CASSFGTSGSRGSNEQFF
few,TRBV7-2,TRBJ1-4,.,TGTGCCAGCAGCTCATCACAGGGAAGGTCGGGAAAACTGTTTTTT,CASSSSQGRSGKLFF
once,TRBV5-4,TRBJ2-1,.,TGTGCCAGCAGCTCGGCAGCAGGTTCCTACAATGAGCAGTTCTTC,CASSSAAGSYNEQFF
.,TRBV28,TRBJ1-2,.,TGTGCCAGCAGTTTAGACCAGGGAGGTGGCTACACCTTC,CASSLDQGGGYTF
once,TRBV4-3,TRBJ2-7,TRBD2,TGCGCCAGCAGCGAGAGGACTAGCGGATACTACGAGCAGTACTTC,CASSERTSGYYEQYF
.,TRBV15,TRBJ1-1,TRBD1,TGTGCCACCAGCGGCCAGGGGGCGCGAACTGAAGCTTTCTTT,CATSGQGARTEAFF
.,TRBV11-2,TRBJ1-1,.,TGTGCCAGCAGCCCGGACCGCGGGCGCGGTGGGGCTGAAGCTTTCTTT,CASSPDRGRGGAEAFF